A selection of T cell receptor beta chains follows, all from one sample in a study of T cell responses to AZD1222 COVID-19 vaccine. The method was immunoSEQ multiplex PCR; TCRdb's version includes in-frame clones alone and lacks a portion of them. In the table there are around 140,000 clones, approximately 93% of which are singletons. The source was peripheral blood, collected after recovery from COVID-19. These receptor sequences come from an adult who had recovered from COVID-19. CDR3s include the opening cysteine and the closing phenylalanine or tryptophan. The D gene is left open where the match is weak. Size is stated for part of the rows, as once, few or many counts, or as a class when the clone is expanded.

-,-,TRBJ1-2,13,TRBV14,CASSQELNYGYTF,TGTGCCAGCAGCCAAGAACTTAACTATGGCTACACCTTC
-,TRBD1,TRBJ2-7,15,TRBV7-9,CASSSFGTGSYEQYF,TGTGCCAGCAGCTCGTTCGGGACAGGGAGTTACGAGCAGTACTTC
-,-,TRBJ2-7,13,TRBV24-1,CATSPLDSYEQYF,TGTGCCACCAGCCCACTAGATTCCTACGAGCAGTACTTC
once,-,TRBJ2-7,13,TRBV5-1,CASREGGNYEQYF,TGCGCCAGCAGGGAGGGTGGTAACTACGAGCAGTACTTC
-,-,TRBJ2-3,14,TRBV19,CASSMDSLTDTQYF,TGTGCCAGTAGTATGGACTCACTCACAGATACGCAGTATTTT
-,TRBD2,TRBJ2-7,15,TRBV11-2,CASSSGLAGADEQYF,TGTGCCAGCAGCTCGGGACTAGCGGGAGCGGACGAGCAGTACTTC
-,-,TRBJ2-3,12,TRBV6-5,CASSPRLDTQYF,TGTGCCAGCAGTCCCCGTTTGGATACGCAGTATTTT
few,-,TRBJ2-7,12,TRBV28,CASRVGVSKQYF,TGTGCCAGCAGGGTGGGGGTCTCGAAGCAGTACTTC
few,TRBD1,TRBJ1-2,15,TRBV3-1/TRBV3-2,CASSRDRGIGYGYTF,TGTGCCAGCAGCCGAGACAGGGGAATCGGCTATGGCTACACCTTC
-,TRBD1,TRBJ1-5,17,TRBV28,CASSFGTGFYSNQPQHF,TGTGCCAGCAGTTTCGGGACAGGGTTTTATAGCAATCAGCCCCAGCATTTT
-,-,TRBJ2-7,12,TRBV19,CASSPGSYEQYF,TGTGCCAGTAGCCCAGGGAGTTACGAGCAGTACTTC
once,-,TRBJ1-3,11,TRBV12-3/TRBV12-4,CASSIGNTIYF,TGTGCCAGCAGCATTGGGAACACCATATATTTT
-,TRBD1,TRBJ2-7,16,TRBV5-1,CASSLGLGQGIYEQYF,TGCGCCAGCAGCTTGGGCCTAGGACAGGGGATATACGAGCAGTACTTC
few,-,TRBJ1-1,15,TRBV6-1,CASSELDGTNTEAFF,TGTGCCAGCAGTGAACTAGACGGAACGAACACTGAAGCTTTCTTT
-,-,TRBJ1-2,16,TRBV19,CASSTPPTGIHYGYTF,TGTGCCAGTAGTACTCCTCCGACAGGCATTCACTATGGCTACACCTTC
-,TRBD2,TRBJ2-1,17,TRBV10-1,CASSESPSGSHYNEQFF,TGCGCCAGCAGTGAGTCCCCTAGCGGGAGTCACTACAATGAGCAGTTCTTC
-,-,TRBJ2-1,14,TRBV5-1,CASSLEVARDEQFF,TGCGCCAGCAGCTTGGAGGTAGCGCGGGATGAGCAGTTCTTC
-,-,TRBJ1-4,13,TRBV3-1/TRBV3-2,CASSHDVGEKLFF,TGTGCCAGCAGCCATGACGTTGGTGAAAAACTGTTTTTT
-,-,TRBJ1-1,12,TRBV5-6,CASRRGNTEAFF,TGTGCCAGCAGGCGAGGGAACACTGAAGCTTTCTTT
-,TRBD1,TRBJ2-3,17,TRBV4-1,CASSQDRRTGGTDTQYF,TGCGCCAGCAGCCAAGATCGACGGACAGGGGGCACAGATACGCAGTATTTT
-,-,TRBJ1-2,15,TRBV4-1,CASSQRGRQDYGYTF,TGCGCCAGCAGCCAGAGAGGGAGGCAGGACTATGGCTACACCTTC
-,-,TRBJ2-1,16,TRBV6-4,CASSDYGVRSYNEQFF,TGTGCCAGCAGTGACTACGGGGTGAGGTCCTACAATGAGCAGTTCTTC
-,-,TRBJ2-5,12,TRBV29-1,CSVEQNQETQYF,TGCAGCGTTGAACAGAACCAAGAGACCCAGTACTTC
-,-,TRBJ2-3,15,TRBV7-6,CASSLGTASTDTQYF,TGTGCCAGCAGCTTAGGGACGGCTAGCACAGATACGCAGTATTTT
-,-,TRBJ1-2,12,TRBV2,CASSARAGGYTF,TGTGCCAGCAGTGCCAGGGCTGGGGGCTACACCTTC
-,-,TRBJ2-2,16,TRBV3-1/TRBV3-2,CASSHRRQLNTGELFF,TGTGCCAGCAGCCACAGGCGCCAGTTGAACACCGGGGAGCTGTTTTTT
-,TRBD1,TRBJ1-5,17,TRBV6-2/TRBV6-3,CASSYSQQGNRNQPQHF,TGTGCCAGCAGTTACTCACAACAGGGGAATCGCAATCAGCCCCAGCATTTT
-,-,TRBJ2-1,16,TRBV28,CASSSSSAGEAHEQFF,TGTGCCAGCAGTTCTTCTAGCGCAGGCGAGGCCCATGAGCAGTTCTTC
-,-,TRBJ2-3,15,TRBV24-1,CATSDPTASTDTQYF,TGTGCCACCAGTGACCCGACAGCTAGCACAGATACGCAGTATTTT
-,-,TRBJ2-1,15,TRBV7-3,CASSLLSGAYNEQFF,TGTGCCAGCAGCTTATTGTCGGGAGCCTACAATGAGCAGTTCTTC
-,TRBD1,TRBJ2-5,17,TRBV27,CASRKTGMSSSQETQYF,TGTGCCAGCAGAAAGACAGGGATGTCATCCTCTCAAGAGACCCAGTACTTC
-,TRBD2,TRBJ2-7,16,TRBV5-6,CASREGGGGSPYEQYF,TGTGCCAGCAGAGAGGGCGGGGGGGGGAGTCCCTACGAGCAGTACTTC
-,TRBD1,TRBJ2-7,15,TRBV5-1,CASSSYGTANYEQYF,TGCGCCAGCAGCTCTTACGGGACAGCTAACTACGAGCAGTACTTC
-,-,TRBJ2-3,13,TRBV5-6,CASSPQVADTQYF,TGTGCCAGCAGCCCCCAAGTGGCAGATACGCAGTATTTT
-,-,TRBJ1-5,15,TRBV6-5,CASSLDRIENQPQHF,TGTGCCAGCAGTTTAGACAGGATTGAAAATCAGCCCCAGCATTTT
-,-,TRBJ1-1,12,TRBV29-1,CSAQGIGTEAFF,TGCAGCGCCCAGGGGATCGGCACTGAAGCTTTCTTT
-,-,TRBJ2-7,15,TRBV28,CASSLIGDRLYEQYF,TGTGCCAGCAGTTTGATTGGCGACAGGCTCTACGAGCAGTACTTC
-,TRBD1,TRBJ1-5,13,TRBV19,CASSYRGNQPQHF,TGTGCCAGTAGTTACAGGGGGAATCAGCCCCAGCATTTT
once,-,TRBJ2-1,12,TRBV28,CASRGGYNEQFF,TGTGCCAGCAGAGGGGGTTACAATGAGCAGTTCTTC
-,-,TRBJ2-7,14,TRBV7-2,CASSFDRGSYEQYF,TGTGCCAGCAGCTTCGATCGGGGGAGTTACGAGCAGTACTTC